Each of the 25 T cell receptor beta chains below was sequenced from the same sample in a study of shared clonotypes between healthy human individuals. Profiled with immunoSEQ multiplex PCR; TCRdb holds only in-frame clones, not every one. Of around 1.4 million clones in the sample, just under 99% are singletons; the top ten hold over 0.3%. The sequenced sample consisted of naive CD4+ T cells sorted from blood. Described subset: CD45RA+ positively selected. The receptors derive from a man aged 25-40 years in good health.

The V and J genes are TRBV7-8 and TRBJ2-4, with 8 positions matching TRBD2. V lost 3 bases and J lost 8; bases outside the gene matches: 6. Germline V gene lookup returns CDR1 SGHVS and CDR2 FQNEAQ. This CDR3 spans 14 amino acids. In DNA form, the CDR3 reads TGTGCCAGCAGCTTCAGCGGGAGCTGGGACATTCAGTACTTC. Translating gives CASSFSGSWDIQYF.

V is TRBV5-4 and J is TRBJ2-5; tentative D call: TRBD2 (6 bases). V lost 0 bases and J 4 bases, leaving 22 bases between the germline ends. This CDR3 has 18 amino acids. Looked up from germline, CDR1 is SGHNT and CDR2 is YYREEE (reference sequence). CDR3 amino acids: CASSLGGSGLDQGETQYF. The CDR3 DNA follows: TGTGCCAGCAGCTTGGGGGGAAGCGGGCTGGACCAGGGAGAGACCCAGTACTTC.

The count of this clone is one. The chain recombines TRBV7-6 with TRBJ2-7; D is uncertain. The germline CDR1 and CDR2 sequences are SGHVS and FNYEAQ. This CDR3 spans 17 amino acids. Between the trimmed V and J ends, which lost 1 base and 2 bases, there was a span of 18 bases. The CDR3 nucleotides are TGTGCCAGCAGCTTAGGGTCCGGTTTCACAGCAACCTACGAGCAGTACTTC. It encodes CASSLGSGFTATYEQYF.

The chain employs TRBV15 and TRBJ1-2, with TRBD1 matching over 7 bases. Trimming removed 2 bases from V and 10 bases from J; junction bases left unmatched: 7. Looked up from germline, CDR1 is LNHNV and CDR2 is YYDKDF (reference sequence). The CDR3 length is 13 residues. In DNA form, the CDR3 reads TGTGCCACCAGCAGACTTAGGGGGCGCGACTACACCTTC. Protein sequence: CATSRLRGRDYTF.

The chain joins TRBV5-8 to TRBJ1-1, with D perhaps TRBD1 (5 bases). Germline V CDR1 and CDR2: SGHTS, YDEGEE. This CDR3 comprises 15 residues. Trimming stripped 2 bases from V and 2 bases from J, with 13 bases between. In DNA form, the CDR3 reads TGTGCCAGCAGCTTTAGGGGAAGAGGAAACACTGAAGCTTTCTTT. The encoded protein is CASSFRGRGNTEAFF.

V gene TRBV18 combines with J gene TRBJ2-3, with D unresolved. CDR3 length: 14 amino acids. V was cut by 6 bases and J by 6 bases, with 16 bases left in between. Germline CDR1 KGHSH, CDR2 LQKENI. DNA for the CDR3: TGTGCCAGCTCCCCCTTGGACCAGTCTGATACGCAGTATTTT. This translates into CASSPLDQSDTQYF.

This clone appeared a single time. The chain joins TRBV28 to TRBJ1-2, with no clear D. The germline V and J ends were trimmed by 2 bases and 5 bases, with 15 bases remaining between them. The V gene's germline CDR1 is MDHEN and CDR2 SYDVKM. The CDR3 extends over 15 amino acids. CDR3 in DNA: TGTGCCAGCAGTTTAGAGCTGGGAATTTGGTATGGCTACACCTTC. Translating it yields CASSLELGIWYGYTF.

This chain uses TRBV15 with TRBJ2-7; D tentatively reads TRBD1 or TRBD2 (5 bases each). Trimming cost V 3 bases and J 5 bases, with 20 bases left between them. CDR1 is LNHNV and CDR2 is YYDKDF in the germline V gene (reference sequence). This CDR3 region has 16 residues. The CDR3 nucleotides are TGTGCCACCAGCAGGGCCGGGACCACAAGGATCCACGAGCAGTACTTC. It codes for CATSRAGTTRIHEQYF.

V is TRBV10-2 and J is TRBJ1-5, with D tentatively TRBD1 (5 bases). There are 14 residues in the CDR3. Trimming took 3 bases from V and 6 from J, leaving 12 bases between them. Germline loops: CDR1 WSHSY, CDR2 SAAADI. The chain's CDR3 is CASSEPGRSQPQHF. The CDR3 nucleotides are TGCGCCAGCAGTGAACCAGGGAGGAGTCAGCCCCAGCATTTT.

The chain joins TRBV28 to TRBJ2-7, with D possibly being TRBD1 (6 bases). The ends were cut back, 4 bases at V and 7 bases at J, with 20 bases in the middle. From germline, CDR1 is MDHEN and CDR2 SYDVKM. CDR3 length equals 15 residues. CDR3: CASSSLRDTSGEQYF. CDR3 sequence (DNA): TGTGCCAGCAGTTCCCTCCGGGACACGTCTGGTGAGCAGTACTTC.

The chain combines TRBV6-1 with TRBJ2-7; D possibly corresponds to TRBD1 (6 bases). The V gene lost 6 bases and the J gene lost 0 bases, with 15 bases spanning the gap. Germline assignment: CDR1 MNHNS and CDR2 SASEGT. This CDR3 contains 15 residues. The CDR3 DNA reads as TGTGCCAGCAGAAAGGGGGACCCAAGCTCCTACGAGCAGTACTTC. Translated, it gives CASRKGDPSSYEQYF.

The J gene is TRBJ2-1, the V gene TRBV18, with 8 bases fitting TRBD2. Trimming cost V 3 bases and J 6 bases; bases outside gene matches: 7. CDR1 and CDR2 from the germline V gene are KGHSH and LQKENI. The CDR3 consists of 15 residues. The CDR3 DNA sequence: TGTGCCAGCTCACCTGGGACTAGTAGGCCCAATGAGCAGTTCTTC. This translates into CASSPGTSRPNEQFF. The full variable domain, its missing parts supplied by reference TRBV18 and TRBJ2-1, is NAGVMQNPRHLVRRRGQEARLRCSPMKGHSHVYWYRQLPEEGLKFMVYLQKENIIDESGMPKERFSAEFPKEGPSILRIQQVVRGDSAAYFCASSPGTSRPNEQFFGPGTRLTVL.

The rearrangement uses TRBV9 and TRBJ1-3; 8 bases are shared with TRBD1. In germline, CDR1 is SGDLS, CDR2 YYNGEE. This CDR3 comprises 17 residues. V shed 2 bases, J shed 0 bases, and the junction held 7 bases outside the gene matches. The CDR3 nucleotides read TGTGCCAGCAGCGTGGGGACAGGCCCAAACTCTGGAAACACCATATATTTT. The encoded protein is CASSVGTGPNSGNTIYF.

This chain links TRBV7-3 with TRBJ2-3; TRBD1 might be the D (6 bases). Germline CDR1 reads SGHTA; CDR2 reads FQGTGA. CDR3 length: 15 residues. Trimming stripped 5 bases from V and 3 bases from J, with 15 bases between. The DNA for the CDR3 is TGTGCCAGCAGCCCAGGGACACTCGAGACAGATACGCAGTATTTT. Its translation: CASSPGTLETDTQYF. The full variable domain, with the rest looked up from reference TRBV7-3 and TRBJ2-3, is GAGVSQTPSNKVTEKGKYVELRCDPISGHTALYWYRQSLGQGPEFLIYFQGTGAADDSGLPNDRFFAVRPEGSVSTLKIQRTERGDSAVYLCASSPGTLETDTQYFGPGTRLTVL.

V is TRBV2 and J is TRBJ2-2, with D tentatively TRBD2 (6 bases). V lost 5 bases and J lost 5, with 18 bases in between. The CDR3 extends over 16 amino acids. Germline CDR1 and CDR2: SNHLY and FYNNEI. The CDR3 spells CASSRLTGVATGELFF. DNA for the CDR3: TGTGCCAGCAGTCGGTTGACGGGAGTCGCGACCGGGGAGCTGTTTTTT.

The chain employs TRBV27 and TRBJ2-6; 7 bases match TRBD1. After removal of 6 bases from V and 2 bases from J, the junction contained 7 bases not matched to a gene. This CDR3 spans 16 amino acids. Per germline, CDR1 MNHEY and CDR2 SMNVEV (reference sequence). CDR3 sequence: CASRRGQSAGANVLTF. The CDR3 region has the DNA TGTGCCAGCAGACGGGGACAGTCGGCTGGGGCCAACGTCCTGACTTTC.

The genes are TRBV6-5 and TRBJ2-1; TRBD1 might be the D (5 bases). V shed 6 bases and J shed 0 bases, with 12 bases lying between them. Looked up from germline, CDR1 is MNHEY and CDR2 is SVGAGI. The CDR3 runs 15 residues. For the CDR3, the DNA is TGTGCCAGCAGACCGACAGCAAGCTCCTACAATGAGCAGTTCTTC. Translated: CASRPTASSYNEQFF.

This clone was counted a single time. This rearrangement joins TRBV6-1 to TRBJ1-4, with 7 bases fitting TRBD1. Trimming at V came to 1 base and at J to 7 bases, leaving 3 bases not matched to a gene. The germline gives CDR1 MNHNS, CDR2 SASEGT. The CDR3 covers 14 residues. Here the CDR3 reads CASSEGQGFEKLFF. CDR3 DNA sequence: TGTGCCAGCAGTGAAGGACAGGGTTTTGAAAAACTGTTTTTT.

The V and J genes are TRBV5-1 and TRBJ1-2, with 7 bases lining up with TRBD1. Germline CDR1 is SGHRS and CDR2 is YFSETQ. Trimming removed 0 bases from V and 0 bases from J; junction bases left unmatched: 5. The CDR3 length is 16 residues. CDR3 region: CASSLGTGPANYGYTF. CDR3 DNA: TGCGCCAGCAGCTTGGGGACAGGCCCCGCTAACTATGGCTACACCTTC.

V and J are TRBV10-1 and TRBJ2-7; perhaps TRBD2 as D (5 bases). Trimming removed 1 base at V and 2 bases at J, with 6 bases between. CDR1 WNHNN and CDR2 SYGVQD come from the germline V gene (reference sequence). The CDR3 consists of 13 residues. In nucleotides, the CDR3 is TGCGCCAGCAGTGAGTTCGGGGCCTACGAGCAGTACTTC. Residues: CASSEFGAYEQYF.

This rearrangement joins TRBV6-1 to TRBJ1-1; 8 nucleotides line up with TRBD1. This CDR3 contains 14 residues. Germline CDR1 is MNHNS and CDR2 is SASEGT. Trimming at V came to 1 base and at J to 10 bases, leaving 8 bases not matched to a gene. CDR3 loop: CASSEDGTGMSAFF. For the CDR3, the DNA is TGTGCCAGCAGTGAAGACGGGACAGGAATGTCAGCTTTCTTT.

This clone was found once. This chain joins TRBV28 and TRBJ2-1; D remains ambiguous. Between the trimmed V and J ends, which lost 5 bases and 5 bases, there was a span of 10 bases. In germline, CDR1 is MDHEN, CDR2 SYDVKM. This CDR3 has 13 amino acids. CDR3 bases: TGTGCCAGCAGTCTGACACGCCACAATGAGCAGTTCTTC. Translating it yields CASSLTRHNEQFF.

The gene calls are TRBV28 and TRBJ2-6; D is unclear. V lost 4 bases, J lost 0 bases, and 13 bases lay in between. This CDR3 has 17 amino acids. Looked up from germline, CDR1 is MDHEN and CDR2 is SYDVKM. Here the CDR3 reads CASSSLGRASGANVLTF. Here the CDR3 DNA reads TGTGCCAGCAGTTCATTAGGACGGGCCTCTGGGGCCAACGTCCTGACTTTC.

V is TRBV2 and J is TRBJ1-2, with unresolved D. The CDR3 covers 13 residues. Germline V gives CDR1 SNHLY, CDR2 FYNNEI. Trimming took 6 bases from V and 2 from J, leaving 10 bases between them. CDR3 bases: TGTGCCAGCAGGCGAATGAGAAACTATGGCTACACCTTC. Residues: CASRRMRNYGYTF.

V gene TRBV19 combines with J gene TRBJ2-3; 8 positions agree with TRBD2. This CDR3 spans 17 amino acids. Trimming took 7 bases from V and 3 from J; bases not matched to a gene: 15. Germline CDR1 is LNHDA and CDR2 is SQIVND (reference sequence). CDR3 region: CASIPTNSGTGTDTQYF. As DNA, the CDR3 is TGTGCCAGTATACCCACTAATAGCGGGACGGGGACAGATACGCAGTATTTT.